The clone carrying this T cell receptor beta chain has a count of ten or more. Its specificity is unknown. These data come from a study of neurological immune-mediated disorders. Overall study findings and caveats: HTLV-1-associated myelopathy displayed the greatest TCR clonal expansion, and multiple sclerosis exhibited the smallest, lower than that of healthy controls. The expanded clones of different subjects shared no CDR3 amino acid sequences (suggesting private repertoires in all groups).

The team produced cDNA through 5'RACE using 10-nucleotide random UMIs. TCRdb fed the 5' RACE reads into MiXCR, producing one record per CDR3 protein. The sample includes about 82,000 distinct CDR3 sequences, just over 2.5% seen only once; the top ten take more than 0.95%. J gave up 2 bases and V 5 bases, and 4 bases lay outside the gene matches. This CDR3 contains 14 residues. The germline CDR1 and CDR2 sequences are SGHVS and FQNEAQ. The TCR sequence derives from a woman aged 30 to 39 with multiple sclerosis. Sequenced sample: PBMCs. The V gene is TRBV7-8, the J gene TRBJ2-3, with 7 bases lining up with TRBD1. CDR3 nucleotide sequence: TGTGCCAGCAGCCGGGACAGAGTCACAGATACGCAGTATTTT. Its translation is CASSRDRVTDTQYF.